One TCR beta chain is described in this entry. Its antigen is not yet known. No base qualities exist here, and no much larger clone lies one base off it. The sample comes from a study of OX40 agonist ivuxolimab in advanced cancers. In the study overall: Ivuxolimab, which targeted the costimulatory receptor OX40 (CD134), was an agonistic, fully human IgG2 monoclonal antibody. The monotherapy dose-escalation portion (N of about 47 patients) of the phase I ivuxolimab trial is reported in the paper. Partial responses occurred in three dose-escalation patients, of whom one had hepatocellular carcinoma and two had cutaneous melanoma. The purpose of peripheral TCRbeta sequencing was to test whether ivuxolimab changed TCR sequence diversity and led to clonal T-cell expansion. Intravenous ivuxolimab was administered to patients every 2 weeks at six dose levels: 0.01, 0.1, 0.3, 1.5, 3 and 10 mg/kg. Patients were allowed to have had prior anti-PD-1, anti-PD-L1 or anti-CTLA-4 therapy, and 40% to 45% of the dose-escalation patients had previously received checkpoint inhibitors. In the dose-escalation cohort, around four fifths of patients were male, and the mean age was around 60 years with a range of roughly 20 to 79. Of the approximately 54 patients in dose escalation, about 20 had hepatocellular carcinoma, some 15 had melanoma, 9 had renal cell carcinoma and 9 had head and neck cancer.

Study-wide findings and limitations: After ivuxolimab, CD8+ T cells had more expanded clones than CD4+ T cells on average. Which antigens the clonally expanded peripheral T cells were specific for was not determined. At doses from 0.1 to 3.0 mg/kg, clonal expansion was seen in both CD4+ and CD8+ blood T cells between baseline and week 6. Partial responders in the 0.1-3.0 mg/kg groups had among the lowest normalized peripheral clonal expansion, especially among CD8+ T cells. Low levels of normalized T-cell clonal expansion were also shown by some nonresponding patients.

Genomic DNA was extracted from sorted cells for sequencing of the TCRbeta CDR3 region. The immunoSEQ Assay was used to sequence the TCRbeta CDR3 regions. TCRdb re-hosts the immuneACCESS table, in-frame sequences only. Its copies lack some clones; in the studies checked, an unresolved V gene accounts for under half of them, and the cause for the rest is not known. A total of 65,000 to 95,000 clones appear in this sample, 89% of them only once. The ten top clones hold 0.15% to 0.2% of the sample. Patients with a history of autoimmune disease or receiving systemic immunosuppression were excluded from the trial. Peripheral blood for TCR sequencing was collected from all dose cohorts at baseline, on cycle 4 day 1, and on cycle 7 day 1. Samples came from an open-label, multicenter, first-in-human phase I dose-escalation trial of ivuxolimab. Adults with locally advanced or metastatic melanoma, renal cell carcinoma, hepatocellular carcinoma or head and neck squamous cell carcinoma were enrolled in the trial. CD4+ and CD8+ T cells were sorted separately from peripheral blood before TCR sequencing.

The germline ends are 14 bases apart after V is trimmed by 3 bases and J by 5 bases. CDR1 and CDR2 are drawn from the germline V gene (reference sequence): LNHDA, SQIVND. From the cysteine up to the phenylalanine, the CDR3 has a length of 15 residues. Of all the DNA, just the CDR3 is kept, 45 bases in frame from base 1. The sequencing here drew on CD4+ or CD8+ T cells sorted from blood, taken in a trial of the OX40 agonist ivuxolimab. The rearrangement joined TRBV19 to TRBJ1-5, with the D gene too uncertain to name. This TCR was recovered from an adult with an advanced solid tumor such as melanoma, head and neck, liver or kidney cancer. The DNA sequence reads TGTGCCAGTAGTATGTACCAGGAGGCCTATCAGCCCCAGCATTTT. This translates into CASSMYQEAYQPQHF. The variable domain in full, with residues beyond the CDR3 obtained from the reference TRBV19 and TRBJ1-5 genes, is DGGITQSPKYLFRKEGQNVTLSCEQNLNHDAMYWYRQDPGQGLRLIYYSQIVNDFQKGDIAEGYSVSREKKESFPLTVTSAQKNPTAFYLCASSMYQEAYQPQHFGDGTRLSIL.